This T cell receptor beta chain was found in a study of T-cell reconstitution after alpha-beta-depleted transplantation in children (dated by TCRdb to 2016 to 2018). With regard to the full study: Using TCR repertoire profiling, the study followed T-cell immune reconstitution in a quantitative way in children after TCRalphabeta/CD19-depleted allogeneic hematopoietic cell transplantation.

The treatment or condition label, as the study defines it: allogeneic hematopoietic cell transplantation with graft depleted of TCRalphabeta T cells and CD19 B cells. TCRalphabeta/CD19-depleted allogeneic hematopoietic cell grafts were given to the transplant recipients, all of whom were children. Receptor amplification or capture employed PCR. Sequencing took place on an Illumina HiSeq 2500. TCR libraries were prepared with molecular barcoding, using unique molecular identifiers to normalize TCRbeta repertoire quantification. TCRdb cleaned the public reads at Q25 with fastp, built clones with MiXCR and kept in-frame beta chains. For every CDR3 protein sequence, its rows merge into one entry that carries the most common genes and DNA. This sample lists about 980,000 distinct CDR3 sequences; 25% to 35% were detected once. The ten largest account for roughly 27% of the sample. This clonotype was picked up a small number of times. This clone's antigen is unknown. The input lacks base qualities; no much larger clone sits a single base away.

What the research found in general, with its limitations: In some patients, the high TCRbeta diversity seen at day 60 was put down to recipient T cells and intrathymic progenitors that had survived conditioning. About two months after transplant, the apparently early recovery of alphabetaT-cell counts reportedly depended on just several hundred clones that had expanded rapidly and came from non-depleted graft cells. Over the following months the frequencies of hyperexpanded clones went down, and after one year T-cell counts and TCRbeta diversity were mostly credited to newly produced T cells.

The CDR3 numbers 15 residues from cysteine through phenylalanine. Only CDR3 DNA is held: 45 bases, read in frame from base 1. Germline trimming: 3 bases from V, 1 base from J; junction bases outside gene matches: 7. CDR1 and CDR2 are drawn from the germline V gene: SGHRS, YFSETQ. The sequence was obtained from a boy younger than two who had a stem cell transplant for SCID, so the T cells may come from the graft donor. The receptor chain draws on TRBV5-1 and TRBJ2-7; 7 junctional bases match TRBD1. The sample here was PBMCs, mostly from graft donor cells, taken 360 days after TCRalphabeta/CD19-depleted stem cell transplant. The base sequence is TGCGCCAGCAGCTGGGAGACAGGGAATTCCTACGAGCAGTACTTC. This codes for CASSWETGNSYEQYF. The variable domain in full, with residues beyond the CDR3 obtained from the reference TRBV5-1 and TRBJ2-7 genes, is KAGVTQTPRYLIKTRGQQVTLSCSPISGHRSVSWYQQTPGQGLQFLFEYFSETQRNKGNFPGRFSGRQFSNSRSEMNVSTLELGDSALYLCASSWETGNSYEQYFGPGTRLTVT.